Below are 32 T cell receptor beta chains sequenced from a single sample in a study of blood T cells in healthy people across ages. Primers used in a second PCR of about 7 to 12 cycles were a sample-barcoded 5' primer and a J-beta primer mix. TCRdb used MiXCR to reprocess the 5' RACE reads, holding one entry per CDR3 protein. The sample has about 1.8 million distinct CDR3 sequences, roughly 50% seen once. Sequences were obtained from blood. The source is a woman aged 35 to 49 in good health.

The rearrangement uses TRBV28 and TRBJ2-4; tentatively, D is TRBD1 (5 bases). Trimming left V 6 bases short and J 8 bases short, with 14 bases between. The CDR3 has 13 amino acids. Looked up from germline, CDR1 is MDHEN and CDR2 is SYDVKM. CDR3 bases: TGTGCCAGCAGGGGGCAAGGAGAGGACATTCAGTACTTC. This codes for CASRGQGEDIQYF.

The V call is TRBV7-2, the J call TRBJ1-1, with a weak D call TRBD1 (5 bases). The ends were cut back, 5 bases at V and 4 bases at J, with 14 bases in the middle. This CDR3 is built from 14 residues. Germline V gives CDR1 SGHTA, CDR2 FQGNSA. As DNA, the CDR3 is TGTGCCAGCAGCCCTCAGGGCCAGCTCACTGAAGCTTTCTTT. It is translated as CASSPQGQLTEAFF.

V usage is TRBV4-3 and J usage is TRBJ2-4; D is possibly TRBD1 (6 bases). CDR3 size: 13 residues. CDR1 LGHNA and CDR2 YSLEER come from the germline V gene. V was cut by 0 bases and J by 14 bases, with 14 bases left in between. Written as DNA, the CDR3 is TGCGCCAGCAGCCAAGATGGCGCCAGGGGCAAGTACTTC. Translated: CASSQDGARGKYF.

Here the CDR3 DNA reads TGTGCCAGCAGTCAGGACAGGGTTGCTCAGCCCCAGCATTTT. This codes for CASSQDRVAQPQHF. This chain uses TRBV6-2 or TRBV6-3 with TRBJ1-5; TRBD1 aligns across 8 bases. The CDR3 consists of 14 residues. After removal of 5 bases from V and 6 bases from J, the junction contained 6 bases not matched to a gene. In germline, CDR1 is MNHEY, CDR2 SVGEGT.

CDR3 DNA sequence: TGTGCCAGCAGCGTAGTTGGGGACAGGGGCTATGGCTACACCTTC. Protein product: CASSVVGDRGYGYTF. The V call is TRBV9, the J call TRBJ1-2, with TRBD1 matching over 10 bases. The CDR3 extends over 15 amino acids. From germline, CDR1 is SGDLS and CDR2 YYNGEE. Trimming cost V 0 bases and J 4 bases; bases outside gene matches: 3.

The J gene is TRBJ1-1, the V gene TRBV10-3, with a tentative D call TRBD1 (6 bases). The CDR3 has 14 amino acids. Germline lookup yields CDR1 ENHRY and CDR2 SYGVKD. Trimming took off 3 bases at V and 4 bases at J, with 12 bases between the two ends. Here the CDR3 reads CAISEAGGVTEAFF. DNA for the CDR3: TGTGCCATCAGTGAAGCGGGGGGCGTCACTGAAGCTTTCTTT.

On this clonotype itself: This could be a read error, since a much larger clone is one nucleotide away. The gene calls are TRBV7-2 and TRBJ1-2; no definite D call. The CDR3 is 12 residues long. Germline V lookup: CDR1 SGHTA, CDR2 FQGNSA. Trimming shortened V by 2 bases and J by 1 base, and 2 bases separated the two germline ends. In DNA form, the CDR3 reads TGTACCAGCAGCTTATATAACTATGGCTACACCTTC. This codes for CTSSLYNYGYTF.

This clonotype came up a few times. This chain connects TRBV29-1 to TRBJ2-5, with 7 positions matching TRBD1. From germline, CDR1 is SQVTM and CDR2 ANQGSEA. Unmatched junction bases numbered 5, after V lost 2 bases and J lost 2 bases. The CDR3 spans 14 residues. CDR3 in amino acids: CSVEWFRGQETQYF. The DNA of the CDR3 is TGCAGCGTTGAATGGTTCAGGGGGCAAGAGACCCAGTACTTC.

The chain employs TRBV24-1 and TRBJ2-7; D might be TRBD2 (6 bases). The DNA end is more similar to TRBJ2-4, so the J call may be wrong. The CDR3 extends over 13 amino acids. The V gene's germline CDR1 is KGHDR and CDR2 SFDVKD. CDR3 in DNA: TGTGCCACCAGTCTTACTAGCCTCAACATTCAGTACTTC. Amino acids: CATSLTSLNIQYF.

This rearrangement joins TRBV20-1 to TRBJ2-7; tentatively, D is TRBD1 or TRBD2 (5 bases each). With 4 bases removed from V and 12 bases from J, the gap between germline ends came to 28 bases. The CDR3 is 15 residues long. Germline values: CDR1 DFQATT, CDR2 SNEGSKA (reference sequence). CDR3 sequence: CSAIRDGVSQGDRYF. CDR3 DNA: TGCAGTGCTATTCGGGACGGAGTTTCCCAGGGAGATCGGTACTTC.

A few counts support this clonotype. The rearrangement uses TRBV7-9 and TRBJ1-6; TRBD1 aligns across 7 bases. The CDR3 length is 16 residues. Trimming cost V 5 bases and J 8 bases; bases outside gene matches: 12. From germline, CDR1 is SEHNR and CDR2 FQNEAQ (reference sequence). The CDR3 coding sequence is TGTGCCAGCAGCATGACATGGACAGGCCGGGATTCACCCCTCCACTTT. Its translation is CASSMTWTGRDSPLHF.

The gene calls are TRBV6-6 and TRBJ2-3; 11 bases line up with TRBD2. CDR3 length equals 17 residues. Germline V gives CDR1 MNHNY, CDR2 SVGAGI (reference sequence). With V trimmed by 0 bases and J by 0 bases, 2 bases remained unmatched. The CDR3: CASSYSRTSGSTDTQYF. The DNA for the CDR3 is TGTGCCAGCAGTTACTCTCGGACTAGCGGGAGCACAGATACGCAGTATTTT.

The rearrangement links TRBV27 to TRBJ2-1, with D possibly matching TRBD2 (6 bases). The CDR3 contains 13 residues. CDR1 and CDR2 (germline): MNHEY, SMNVEV (reference sequence). The germline V and J ends were trimmed by 6 bases and 9 bases, with 15 bases remaining between them. For the CDR3, the DNA is TGTGCCAGCAGACCCCACGCGGGAAGTGAGCAGTTCTTC. Translation: CASRPHAGSEQFF.

J is TRBJ1-2 and V is TRBV6-4; unclear D gene. The V gene's germline CDR1 is MRHNA and CDR2 SNTAGT. The CDR3 consists of 14 residues. Trimming cost V 1 base and J 2 bases, with 8 bases left between them. CDR3 region: CASSDFARNYGYTF. The CDR3 nucleotides are TGTGCCAGCAGTGACTTCGCCAGAAACTATGGCTACACCTTC.

This chain uses TRBV12-3 or TRBV12-4 with TRBJ2-5; 12 positions agree with TRBD2. The CDR3 length is 15 residues. The ends lost 6 bases at V and 5 bases at J; junction bases unmatched: 7. CDR3 sequence (DNA): TGTGCCAGCAGAGGACTAGCGGGGACCGGGGAGACCCAGTACTTC. Translation gives CASRGLAGTGETQYF.

The chain joins TRBV6-2 or TRBV6-3 to TRBJ1-1, with 7 bases matching TRBD1. The V gene's germline CDR1 is MNHEY and CDR2 SVGEGT. Trimming cost V 6 bases and J 1 base; bases outside gene matches: 5. The CDR3 is 14 residues long. Here the CDR3 DNA reads TGTGCCAGCAGGTCCGGGACAGAGAACACTGAAGCTTTCTTT. Protein: CASRSGTENTEAFF.

This clonotype was seen a handful of times. The V call is TRBV7-2, the J call TRBJ2-5; D unclear. Deletions cut 2 bases from V and 7 bases from J, with 11 bases between. Looked up from germline, CDR1 is SGHTA and CDR2 is FQGNSA. The CDR3 contains 13 residues. CDR3 in DNA: TGTGCCAGCAGCTTAAGGTCGATCGCGACCCAGTACTTC. It encodes CASSLRSIATQYF.

CDR3 nucleotide sequence: TGTGCCAGCTCGTCCGGGACAAGTAATTCACCCCTCCACTTT. It codes for CASSSGTSNSPLHF. This rearrangement joins TRBV18 to TRBJ1-6, with D possibly TRBD1 on 6 matching bases. The V gene's germline CDR1 is KGHSH and CDR2 LQKENI. Trimming cost V 6 bases and J 6 bases, with 12 bases left between them. This CDR3 is built from 14 residues.

This clonotype was observed a few times. V usage is TRBV7-2 and J usage is TRBJ2-7, with D perhaps TRBD1 (5 bases). Germline lookup yields CDR1 SGHTA and CDR2 FQGNSA. Trimming removed 3 bases from V and 4 bases from J, with 13 bases in between. This CDR3 region has 14 residues. The CDR3 here is CASSLDKGLYEQYF. The CDR3 DNA follows: TGTGCCAGCAGCTTGGACAAGGGGTTATACGAGCAGTACTTC. Using reference TRBV7-2 and TRBJ2-7 for the parts outside the CDR3, the full variable domain is GAGVSQSPSNKVTEKGKDVELRCDPISGHTALYWYRQSLGQGLEFLIYFQGNSAPDKSGLPSDRFSAERTGGSVSTLTIQRTQQEDSAVYLCASSLDKGLYEQYFGPGTRLTVT.

V is TRBV12-3 or TRBV12-4 and J is TRBJ1-2; D gene uncertain. Trimming stripped 3 bases from V and 4 bases from J, with 12 bases between. The CDR3 totals 14 residues. CDR3 amino acids: CASSFPEGIYGYTF. The CDR3 coding sequence is TGTGCCAGCAGTTTCCCGGAGGGTATCTATGGCTACACCTTC.

V gene TRBV20-1 combines with J gene TRBJ2-1, with a weak D call TRBD1 (6 bases). Trimming took 1 base from V and 6 from J, leaving 13 bases between them. The CDR3 runs 14 residues. The germline V gene encodes CDR1 DFQATT and CDR2 SNEGSKA (reference sequence). DNA for the CDR3: TGCAGTGCTAGAGGGGACACGGAGTTCAATGAGCAGTTCTTC. Its protein is CSARGDTEFNEQFF.

This chain links TRBV7-3 with TRBJ1-1, with no clear D. V was trimmed by 2 bases and J by 4 bases, leaving 14 bases between them. The germline V gene encodes CDR1 SGHTA and CDR2 FQGTGA. The CDR3 runs 15 residues. The CDR3 is CASSLFGGLGTEAFF. The CDR3 DNA reads as TGTGCCAGCAGCTTATTCGGAGGCCTTGGCACTGAAGCTTTCTTT.

The chain carries TRBV5-6 and TRBJ2-3; the D call may be TRBD1 or TRBD2 (5 bases each). Between the trimmed V and J ends, which lost 5 bases and 4 bases, there was a span of 23 bases. This CDR3 is 17 amino acids long. CDR1 is SGHDT, CDR2 YYEEEE, per germline. CDR3 amino acids: CASSLLLEQAYADTQYF. The CDR3 nucleotides read TGTGCCAGCAGTTTGCTACTAGAACAGGCTTATGCAGATACGCAGTATTTT.

J is TRBJ2-1 and V is TRBV4-2, with 7 bases matching TRBD1. Germline V gene lookup returns CDR1 LGHNA and CDR2 YNFKEQ. Trimming took 1 base from V and 10 from J; bases not matched to a gene: 7. CDR3 length equals 14 residues. The CDR3 sequence: CASSQGAQGREQFF. Written as DNA, the CDR3 is TGTGCCAGCAGCCAAGGCGCACAGGGGCGCGAGCAGTTCTTC.

The V call is TRBV4-2, the J call TRBJ1-2; maybe TRBD1 (6 bases). V lost 0 bases to trimming and J lost 3 bases, with 11 bases between them. CDR1 and CDR2 (germline): LGHNA, YNFKEQ. This CDR3 is built from 15 residues. The CDR3, as DNA: TGTGCCAGCAGCCAAGATCGGGGGGGCGACTATGGCTACACCTTC. The encoded protein is CASSQDRGGDYGYTF.

This clonotype was picked up one time. This chain links TRBV5-5 with TRBJ2-1, with TRBD2 matching over 10 bases. After removal of 1 base from V and 0 bases from J, the junction contained 10 bases not matched to a gene. Germline V lookup: CDR1 SGHKS, CDR2 YYEKEE (reference sequence). The CDR3 runs to 19 residues. DNA for the CDR3: TGTGCCAGCAGCTTGAGGCTAGCGGGGGCCCCTAGCTCCTACAATGAGCAGTTCTTC. It is translated as CASSLRLAGAPSSYNEQFF.

The genes are TRBV4-2 and TRBJ1-5; D is undetermined. The CDR3 length is 17 residues. Germline V lookup: CDR1 LGHNA, CDR2 YNFKEQ. Trimming took 3 bases from V and 4 from J, leaving 19 bases between them. The CDR3 bases are TGTGCCAGCAGCCAGGCGGACGGTAAAGATAGTAATCAGCCCCAGCATTTT. Its translation: CASSQADGKDSNQPQHF.

Written as DNA, the CDR3 is TGCAGCGTTGTATCAAAGCCTAACACAGATACGCAGTATTTT. It encodes CSVVSKPNTDTQYF. The chain recombines TRBV29-1 with TRBJ2-3, with D hard to call. The germline CDR1 and CDR2 sequences are SQVTM and ANQGSEA. The V and J ends lost 4 bases and 2 bases respectively, with 13 bases between them. The CDR3 is 14 amino acids.

This clonotype has more than one count but fewer than ten. The chain combines TRBV20-1 with TRBJ2-5; 9 bases line up with TRBD2. Trimming cost V 3 bases and J 0 bases; bases outside gene matches: 5. Germline values: CDR1 DFQATT, CDR2 SNEGSKA (reference sequence). This CDR3 is built from 15 residues. The CDR3 is CSARPSGGYQETQYF. CDR3 bases: TGCAGTGCTAGGCCCAGCGGGGGGTACCAAGAGACCCAGTACTTC.

This clonotype was seen only a few times. The genes are TRBV10-3 and TRBJ1-4; D might be TRBD1 (5 bases). Trimming cost V 6 bases and J 0 bases, with 8 bases left between them. The CDR3 has 14 residues. Germline V gives CDR1 ENHRY, CDR2 SYGVKD. Here the CDR3 reads CAIRPGATNEKLFF. For the CDR3, the DNA is TGTGCCATCAGGCCGGGGGCAACTAATGAAAAACTGTTTTTT.

The chain carries TRBV4-3 and TRBJ2-7; D is tentatively TRBD1 or TRBD2 (6 bases each). Germline CDR1 and CDR2: LGHNA and YSLEER. V lost 0 bases to trimming and J lost 5 bases, with 14 bases between them. This CDR3 has 15 residues. This CDR3 is CASSQDGGQRDEQYF. CDR3 nucleotides: TGCGCCAGCAGCCAAGATGGGGGGCAGAGAGACGAGCAGTACTTC.

The rearrangement links TRBV20-1 to TRBJ1-1; no reliable D call. Germline V gene sequence: CDR1 DFQATT, CDR2 SNEGSKA (reference sequence). V was clipped by 1 base and J by 0 bases, with 12 bases between them. CDR3 length: 15 residues. CDR3 in DNA: TGCAGTGCTAGAGCCTTCCCCTCCTTGAACACTGAAGCTTTCTTT. Translating it yields CSARAFPSLNTEAFF.